The 5 T cell receptor beta chains below all came from one sample that was sequenced in a study of blood T cell repertoires in COVID-19. The protocol was immunoSEQ multiplex PCR, while the TCRdb copy is restricted to in-frame clones and leaves out a portion. This repertoire shows roughly 410,000 clones, roughly 90% found once; its top ten account for 0.95% to 1.5%. Material for sequencing was peripheral blood. The receptor set was obtained from a man in his forties with acute or convalescent COVID-19.

This clone was seen only a few times. The chain links TRBV9 to TRBJ1-1, with D unclear. Germline CDR1 and CDR2: SGDLS and YYNGEE. Deletions cut 0 bases from V and 4 bases from J, with 10 bases between. The CDR3 runs 14 residues. CDR3 sequence (DNA): TGTGCCAGCAGCGTAGTGTTGGGGAGCACTGAAGCTTTCTTT. Protein product: CASSVVLGSTEAFF.

The chain is built from TRBV28 and TRBJ1-1; 9 bases agree with TRBD1. This CDR3 region has 17 residues. Per the germline V gene, CDR1 is MDHEN and CDR2 is SYDVKM. Trimming cost V 3 bases and J 0 bases; bases outside gene matches: 8. This CDR3 is CASSFNRGPNMNTEAFF. The CDR3 nucleotides are TGTGCCAGCAGTTTTAACAGGGGGCCCAACATGAACACTGAAGCTTTCTTT. Drawing the rest from reference TRBV28 and TRBJ1-1, the complete variable domain is DVKVTQSSRYLVKRTGEKVFLECVQDMDHENMFWYRQDPGLGLRLIYFSYDVKMKEKGDIPEGYSVSREKKERFSLILESASTNQTSMYLCASSFNRGPNMNTEAFFGQGTRLTVV.

The chain recombines TRBV28 with TRBJ1-2; D is unclear. CDR1 MDHEN and CDR2 SYDVKM come from the germline V gene. Trimming left V 6 bases short and J 4 bases short, with 15 bases between. The CDR3 has 14 amino acids. The CDR3 sequence is CASSPPGMGYGYTF. In nucleotides, the CDR3 is TGTGCCAGCAGCCCCCCGGGGATGGGCTATGGCTACACCTTC.

The V call is TRBV27, the J call TRBJ1-2, with D hard to call. Trimming removed 2 bases at V and 6 bases at J, with 13 bases between. This CDR3 has 14 amino acids. CDR1 and CDR2 from the germline V gene are MNHEY and SMNVEV (reference sequence). The CDR3 spells CASSLDLRRDGYTF. CDR3 DNA sequence: TGTGCCAGCAGTTTAGATCTCCGGAGGGATGGCTACACCTTC.

This sequence joins TRBV6-5 and TRBJ2-5; D not resolved. Germline CDR1 reads MNHEY; CDR2 reads SVGAGI. This CDR3 is 15 amino acids long. V lost 2 bases and J lost 5, with 15 bases in between. CDR3 coding DNA: TGTGCCAGCAGTTACACGGCCGGAGTATCGGAGACCCAGTACTTC. The encoded protein is CASSYTAGVSETQYF.